The TCR beta chain under discussion was sequenced for a study of blood T cells in healthy people across ages. In this sample, this clonotype turned up a few times. Per germline, CDR1 SEHNR and CDR2 FQNEAQ (reference sequence). V dropped 5 bases and J dropped 0 bases, with 17 bases sitting between them. The length of the CDR3 is 16 residues. Combining a sample-barcoded 5' primer with a J-beta primer mix, a second PCR ran for roughly 6 to 12 cycles. TCRdb re-derived calls from the 5' RACE reads in MiXCR, one entry per CDR3 protein. The data hold 650,000 to 800,000 distinct CDR3 sequences, with around 43% observed a single time.

The receptor comes from a man aged 55-75 years in good health. The J gene is TRBJ2-7, the V gene TRBV7-9; D call uncertain. Material: blood. Here the CDR3 DNA reads TGTGCCAGCAGCCCGTCCCCACAGTGGGGCTCCTACGAGCAGTACTTC. It encodes CASSPSPQWGSYEQYF.